The rows below give T cell receptor beta chains drawn from one sample of a study of OX40 agonist ivuxolimab in advanced cancers. TCRdb's table, derived via immunoSEQ multiplex PCR, lists solely in-frame clones and lacks some. The data contain tens of thousands of clones, 90% to 95% of them seen just once; the ten biggest clones take up roughly 15%. Sample: CD4+ or CD8+ T cells sorted from blood, taken in a trial of the OX40 agonist ivuxolimab. These TCRs come from an adult with an advanced solid tumor such as melanoma, head and neck, liver or kidney cancer. CDR3s include the opening cysteine and the closing phenylalanine or tryptophan. Fields, in order: J gene, clone size, D gene, V gene, CDR3 DNA, CDR3 protein. A D gene is named only where the DNA matches it firmly. The size entry is marked missing in some rows and otherwise reads once, few, many or a size class.

>TRBJ2-2|-|-|TRBV5-6
TGTGCCAGCATCCCGTGGCGGGCGGGGAACACCGGGGAGCTGTTTTTT
CASIPWRAGNTGELFF
>TRBJ2-7|-|-|TRBV5-6
TGTGCCAGCAGCTTGGGGATCTCCTACGAGCAGTACTTC
CASSLGISYEQYF
>TRBJ2-1|once|-|TRBV5-1
TGCGCCAGCAGCTTGGCGCGAGAGCAGTTCTTC
CASSLAREQFF
>TRBJ2-2|-|-|TRBV4-3
TGCGCCAGCAGCCACCCCCGAACCGGGGAGCTGTTTTTT
CASSHPRTGELFF
>TRBJ2-7|once|-|TRBV7-6
TGTGCCAGCGGAGGGTTGGGGCACGAGCAGTACTTC
CASGGLGHEQYF
>TRBJ1-1|-|-|TRBV4-3
TGCGCCAGCAGCCAAGGGGATCACGGGGGGCTCACTGAAGCTTTCTTT
CASSQGDHGGLTEAFF
>TRBJ2-7|-|TRBD2|TRBV4-3
TGCGCCAGCAGCCAAGACCTCTCGGCGGGAGGCCGCAGGTACGAGCAGTACTTC
CASSQDLSAGGRRYEQYF
>TRBJ2-5|-|-|TRBV14
TGTGCCAGCAGCCAATTAATTGCGTACCAAGAGACCCAGTACTTC
CASSQLIAYQETQYF
>TRBJ2-1|-|-|TRBV7-9
TGTGCCAGCAGCTTTCCTAGCTCCTACAATGAGCAGTTCTTC
CASSFPSSYNEQFF
>TRBJ2-7|-|TRBD1|TRBV10-3
TGTGCCATCAGTGAGACGGGACAGGGCTTCGACGAGCAGTACTTC
CAISETGQGFDEQYF
>TRBJ1-5|-|-|TRBV30
TGTGCCTGGAGTTCCGACGGTCAGCCCCAGCATTTT
CAWSSDGQPQHF
>TRBJ2-7|-|-|TRBV9
TGTGCCAGCAGCGTCGGGACCTCCTACGAGCAGTACTTC
CASSVGTSYEQYF
>TRBJ1-2|-|TRBD1|TRBV19
TGTGCCAGTAAACACGGACAGGGGCTCTATGGCTACACCTTC
CASKHGQGLYGYTF
>TRBJ2-7|-|-|TRBV21-1
TGTGCCAGCAGCCATCGAAAGACAGGAGCTAAAAATTCCTACGAGCAGTACTTC
CASSHRKTGAKNSYEQYF
>TRBJ2-1|-|-|TRBV14
TGTGCCAGCAGCCAAGACGGGTACAATGAGCAGTTCTTC
CASSQDGYNEQFF
>TRBJ2-7|-|-|TRBV6-6
TGTGCCAGCAGGGGGATTAGTGACGAGCAGTACTTC
CASRGISDEQYF
>TRBJ1-4|-|-|TRBV27
TGTGCCAGCAGTTTACGGGGGCCAAGTGAAAAACTGTTTTTT
CASSLRGPSEKLFF
>TRBJ2-5|-|-|TRBV27
TGTGCCAGCAGTTTATCGATGGACCCACAGACCCAGTACTTC
CASSLSMDPQTQYF
>TRBJ2-7|once|-|TRBV11-2
TGTGCCAGCAGGTCGATGGTGTTAGGGGAGCAGTACTTC
CASRSMVLGEQYF
>TRBJ1-5|-|-|TRBV7-9
TGTGCCAGCAGCTCAACGAGTCAGCCCCAGCATTTT
CASSSTSQPQHF
>TRBJ1-1|-|-|TRBV5-8
TGTGCCAGCAGCTGGAGCGACAGAGAAGTCACTGAAGCTTTCTTT
CASSWSDREVTEAFF
>TRBJ1-2|-|TRBD1|TRBV7-8
TGTGCCAGCAGCCTTCAGGGGGGCGGCTACACCTTC
CASSLQGGGYTF
>TRBJ2-6|-|-|TRBV7-8
TGTGTCTCGGGAGGCGGGGGCGCTGGGGCCAACGTCCTGACTTTC
CVSGGGGAGANVLTF
>TRBJ2-5|-|TRBD2|TRBV27
TGTGCCAGCAGTTTCCGGACTAGCGGGAGTAAAGAGACCCAGTACTTC
CASSFRTSGSKETQYF
>TRBJ2-1|-|-|TRBV21-1
TGTGCCAGCAGCAACCCAACTAGCGGGAGTGAAGATGAGCAGTTCTTC
CASSNPTSGSEDEQFF
>TRBJ1-4|-|-|TRBV28
TGTGCCAGCAGTCCAGCCGGGGTAAACGATGAAAAACTGTTTTTT
CASSPAGVNDEKLFF
>TRBJ2-5|-|TRBD2|TRBV4-3
TGCGCCAGCAGCAACGGACTAGCGGGGCAAGAGACCCAGTACTTC
CASSNGLAGQETQYF
>TRBJ2-7|-|-|TRBV11-2
TGTGCCAGCAGCCATAACGAGAAGTCCCCCTACGAGCAGTACTTC
CASSHNEKSPYEQYF
>TRBJ2-7|-|-|TRBV5-5
TGTGCCAGCACCTCGATCGCCCACGAGCAGTACTTC
CASTSIAHEQYF
>TRBJ2-3|-|-|TRBV28
TGTGCCAGCAGGAGAACCTCTAGCACAGATACGCAGTATTTT
CASRRTSSTDTQYF
>TRBJ2-1|-|TRBD2|TRBV11-2
TGTGCCAGCAGCTTAGCTGGACTAGCGGGAGGGGGGTACAATGAGCAGTTCTTC
CASSLAGLAGGGYNEQFF
>TRBJ1-5|-|TRBD1|TRBV10-3
TGTGCCATCAGTGACGGACAGGGCGGTCAGCCCCAGCATTTT
CAISDGQGGQPQHF
>TRBJ2-3|-|TRBD2|TRBV7-3
TGTGCCAGCAGCTCGCTATCCCGGGAGGCCGTAACAGATACGCAGTATTTT
CASSSLSREAVTDTQYF